These 19 T cell receptor beta chains share one sample of origin, sequenced in a study of response to subunit inactivated influenza vaccine. TCRdb re-called the RT-PCR reads with MiXCR, one entry per CDR3 protein. In the table there are hundreds of thousands of distinct CDR3 sequences, 25% of which are singletons. This specimen was CD4+ T cells sorted from PBMCs, taken roughly 5 days after vaccination. These receptors were collected from a man in his fifties who received an inactivated influenza vaccine.

A few counts support this clonotype. The chain links TRBV12-3 or TRBV12-4 to TRBJ1-4; D uncertain. The CDR3 has 13 amino acids. Trimming stripped 4 bases from V and 8 bases from J, with 11 bases between. The CDR3 nucleotides are TGTGCCAGCAGTTGGGTCGGACTAGAAAAACTGTTTTTT. It specifies CASSWVGLEKLFF.

This chain links TRBV7-6 with TRBJ2-3; 13 positions match TRBD2. Germline CDR1 SGHVS, CDR2 FNYEAQ. The CDR3 totals 16 residues. V gave up 4 bases and J gave up 6 bases; unmatched junction bases: 7. CDR3 DNA sequence: TGTGCCAGCAGCTACGGACTAGCGGGGGTTCGGGATACGCAGTATTTT. Translating gives CASSYGLAGVRDTQYF.

The gene calls are TRBV7-9 and TRBJ2-1, with 10 bases aligning to TRBD1. The CDR3 sequence is 15 residues long. The trim removed 4 bases at V and 6 bases at J, leaving 6 bases unmatched. Germline loops: CDR1 SEHNR, CDR2 FQNEAQ (reference sequence). CDR3 region: CASSSGQGSINEQFF. The CDR3 DNA reads TGTGCCAGCAGCTCGGGACAGGGGTCCATCAATGAGCAGTTCTTC.

V is TRBV20-1 and J is TRBJ2-1; unclear D gene. From germline, CDR1 is DFQATT and CDR2 SNEGSKA (reference sequence). The germline V and J ends were trimmed by 3 bases and 8 bases, with 2 bases remaining between them. CDR3 length: 9 amino acids. In DNA form, the CDR3 reads TGCAGTGCTAGCCATGAGCAGTTCTTC. The encoded protein is CSASHEQFF.

The chain has TRBV5-1 and TRBJ1-1; D is ambiguous. The CDR3 runs to 14 residues. Germline CDR1 SGHRS, CDR2 YFSETQ. V lost 0 bases and J 0 bases, leaving 6 bases between the germline ends. CDR3: CASSLGILNTEAFF. The CDR3 DNA follows: TGCGCCAGCAGCTTGGGGATACTGAACACTGAAGCTTTCTTT.

The rearrangement links TRBV20-1 to TRBJ2-7, with 9 bases matching TRBD2. The length of the CDR3 is 14 residues. V trimming: 4 bases; J trimming: 0 bases; junction bases outside the gene matches: 4. Germline lookup yields CDR1 DFQATT and CDR2 SNEGSKA (reference sequence). The CDR3: CSATSGEVSYEQYF. CDR3 sequence (DNA): TGCAGTGCTACTAGCGGGGAGGTCTCCTACGAGCAGTACTTC.

This chain uses TRBV5-4 with TRBJ2-2; no firm D call. Germline CDR1 is SGHNT and CDR2 is YYREEE (reference sequence). The CDR3 spans 15 residues. The V and J ends lost 1 base and 7 bases respectively, with 14 bases between them. DNA of the CDR3: TGTGCCAGCAGCTTGCCTGGAGCTAGTCGCGGGGAGCTGTTTTTT. Translating it yields CASSLPGASRGELFF. The full variable domain, rest sourced from reference TRBV5-4 and TRBJ2-2, is ETGVTQSPTHLIKTRGQQVTLRCSSQSGHNTVSWYQQALGQGPQFIFQYYREEENGRGNFPPRFSGLQFPNYSSELNVNALELDDSALYLCASSLPGASRGELFFGEGSRLTVL.

As to this clonotype: One junction end does not reproduce the germline sequence, and a read error may be involved. The gene calls are TRBV7-7 and TRBJ1-5; D remains ambiguous. The germline V gene has CDR1 SSHAT and CDR2 FNYEAQ (reference sequence). The CDR3 contains 14 residues. Written as DNA, the CDR3 is TGTGCTAGCAGCCCACAACTGGTCAATCAGCCCCAGCATTTT. Residues: CASSPQLVNQPQHF.

This chain connects TRBV11-2 to TRBJ1-1; D might be TRBD1 (6 bases). The germline V and J ends were trimmed by 5 bases and 0 bases, with 10 bases remaining between them. The CDR3 spans 14 residues. Germline CDR1 is SGHAT and CDR2 is FQNNGV. DNA of the CDR3: TGTGCCAGCAGCCGGGACATAGTGAACACTGAAGCTTTCTTT. This encodes CASSRDIVNTEAFF. Full variable domain (remainder filled in from reference TRBV11-2 and TRBJ1-1): EAGVAQSPRYKIIEKRQSVAFWCNPISGHATLYWYQQILGQGPKLLIQFQNNGVVDDSQLPKDRFSAERLKGVDSTLKIQPAKLEDSAVYLCASSRDIVNTEAFFGQGTRLTVV.

The chain combines TRBV5-1 with TRBJ1-1; 7 positions match TRBD1. The germline gives CDR1 SGHRS, CDR2 YFSETQ. V lost 2 bases to trimming and J lost 8 bases; unmatched junction nucleotides: 9. CDR3 length: 14 residues. CDR3 DNA: TGCGCCAGCAGCTTAACCGGGACAGTGGCCGAAGCTTTCTTT. This gives the protein CASSLTGTVAEAFF.

The rearrangement uses TRBV20-1 and TRBJ2-3; 10 bases line up with TRBD2. In germline, CDR1 is DFQATT, CDR2 SNEGSKA (reference sequence). Trimming removed 0 bases from V and 4 bases from J; junction bases left unmatched: 10. This CDR3 is 17 amino acids long. This CDR3 is CSARDPVAGGPPDTQYF. The CDR3 DNA is TGCAGTGCTAGAGATCCCGTAGCGGGGGGCCCCCCAGATACGCAGTATTTT.

This clonotype appeared a few times. The rearrangement joins TRBV6-5 to TRBJ2-3, with TRBD2 matching over 11 bases. The CDR3 covers 16 residues. With V trimmed by 0 bases and J by 4 bases, 3 bases remained unmatched. Germline lookup yields CDR1 MNHEY and CDR2 SVGAGI. Written as DNA, the CDR3 is TGTGCCAGCAGTTACTCGATACTAGCGGGAGCAGATACGCAGTATTTT. Translated: CASSYSILAGADTQYF.

This clonotype occurred a few times. This chain joins TRBV29-1 and TRBJ2-3, with D possibly being TRBD1 (6 bases). CDR1 is SQVTM and CDR2 is ANQGSEA in the germline V gene. The CDR3 has 13 amino acids. Trimming removed 3 bases from V and 5 bases from J, with 12 bases in between. CDR3 DNA sequence: TGCAGCGTTGATGGGCAGGGGAGAGATACGCAGTATTTT. Protein sequence: CSVDGQGRDTQYF.

This clonotype was detected only a few times. The chain couples TRBV7-2 to TRBJ2-1; perhaps TRBD1 as D (5 bases). CDR3 length equals 14 residues. V gave up 7 bases and J gave up 1 base, with 11 bases separating them. Germline assignment: CDR1 SGHTA and CDR2 FQGNSA. The CDR3 here is CASNLGRSYNEQFF. The CDR3 DNA follows: TGTGCCAGCAACCTGGGGCGATCCTACAATGAGCAGTTCTTC.

This clonotype was detected a few times. V is TRBV20-1 and J is TRBJ2-7; TRBD2 matches 9 bases. The CDR3 has 14 residues. The germline V gene encodes CDR1 DFQATT and CDR2 SNEGSKA (reference sequence). J gave up 4 bases and V 5 bases, and 9 bases lay outside the gene matches. The CDR3 here is CSADAASGIYEQYF. As DNA, the CDR3 is TGCAGTGCTGATGCCGCTAGCGGGATATACGAGCAGTACTTC.

This sequence joins TRBV20-1 and TRBJ1-1, with TRBD1 matching over 7 bases. This CDR3 has 14 amino acids. The J segment lost 2 bases and the V segment lost 4 bases, leaving 7 bases of the junction unmatched. Germline values: CDR1 DFQATT, CDR2 SNEGSKA (reference sequence). DNA for the CDR3: TGCAGTGCTACCCCGGGACAGATTAACACTGAAGCTTTCTTT. It yields the protein CSATPGQINTEAFF.

V usage is TRBV12-3 or TRBV12-4 and J usage is TRBJ2-1; either TRBD1 or TRBD2 may supply D (5 bases each). CDR3 size: 13 residues. Trimming cost V 3 bases and J 9 bases, with 12 bases left between them. The CDR3 DNA sequence: TGTGCCAGCAGTTTGGGGCTAGCCGTTGAGCAGTTCTTC. As protein: CASSLGLAVEQFF.

The table lists this clonotype with many counts. This chain connects TRBV12-3 or TRBV12-4 to TRBJ1-5; D remains unclear. V gave up 8 bases and J gave up 0 bases, with 8 bases separating them. CDR3 length equals 13 residues. The CDR3 region has the DNA TGTGCCAGCTCCCCGTATAGCAATCAGCCCCAGCATTTT. The encoded protein is CASSPYSNQPQHF.

There are a few counts of this clonotype. CDR3 region: CASSLAPSGDQETQYF. In DNA form, the CDR3 reads TGTGCCAGCAGCTTGGCTCCTAGCGGGGACCAAGAGACCCAGTACTTC. The V gene is TRBV5-6, the J gene TRBJ2-5, with TRBD2 identical over 9 bases. V dropped 0 bases and J dropped 0; count of bases not matched to a gene: 3. There are 16 residues in the CDR3. CDR1 is SGHDT and CDR2 is YYEEEE in the germline V gene. The full variable domain, completed using reference TRBV5-6 and TRBJ2-5, is DAGVTQSPTHLIKTRGQQVTLRCSPKSGHDTVSWYQQALGQGPQFIFQYYEEEERQRGNFPDRFSGHQFPNYSSELNVNALLLGDSALYLCASSLAPSGDQETQYFGPGTRLLVL.